Shown below are 16 T cell receptor beta chains from a single sample sequenced in a study of T cells after yellow fever vaccination. MiXCR, run by TCRdb on the 5' RACE reads, gives a single entry per CDR3 protein. Of 150,000 to 200,000 distinct CDR3 sequences listed, around 7.3% are singletons. The sample here was CD4+ T cells sorted from PBMCs, taken less than 6 days after the first yellow fever vaccination. The receptors were sampled from a man between 18 and 35 years old who received the YFV17D yellow fever vaccine.

This clonotype was detected ten times or more. The V gene is TRBV5-1, the J gene TRBJ2-1; 11 bases are shared with TRBD2. The germline V gene has CDR1 SGHRS and CDR2 YFSETQ. V was clipped by 1 base and J by 7 bases; unmatched bases: 4. CDR3 size: 15 residues. The CDR3 region is CASSLLTSGGNEQFF. The CDR3 DNA is TGCGCCAGCAGCTTGTTAACTAGCGGGGGTAATGAGCAGTTCTTC.

This clonotype was counted between two and nine times. The genes are TRBV7-6 and TRBJ2-1, with TRBD2 matching 11 bases. Per germline, CDR1 SGHVS and CDR2 FNYEAQ. V shed 5 bases and J 7 bases; nucleotides not matched to a gene: 7. The CDR3 has 15 amino acids. The CDR3 is CASSLSGGAPNEQFF. CDR3 in DNA: TGTGCCAGCAGCCTTAGCGGGGGGGCCCCAAATGAGCAGTTCTTC.

This clonotype has ten or more counts. The gene calls are TRBV6-1 and TRBJ2-7, with 9 bases aligning to TRBD1. The CDR3 is 16 amino acids. Germline CDR1 and CDR2: MNHNS and SASEGT. The trim removed 6 bases at V and 1 base at J, leaving 10 bases unmatched. Written as DNA, the CDR3 is TGTGCCAGCAGCGGACCCGGGACAGGGAGGTCCTACGAGCAGTACGTC. It specifies CASSGPGTGRSYEQYV.

This clonotype appeared a few times. The gene calls are TRBV20-1 and TRBJ2-5; 9 nucleotides agree with TRBD1. V dropped 4 bases and J dropped 7; count of bases not matched to a gene: 22. CDR3 size: 18 residues. Germline CDR1 DFQATT, CDR2 SNEGSKA (reference sequence). As DNA, the CDR3 is TGCAGTGCTAAAGCCGGGACAGGGCACAATTTCTCCCGAGCGACCCAGTACTTC. This sequence encodes CSAKAGTGHNFSRATQYF.

This clonotype was seen ten or more times. This rearrangement joins TRBV5-1 to TRBJ2-2; TRBD1 is a possible D gene (5 bases). Germline V gene lookup returns CDR1 SGHRS and CDR2 YFSETQ. The CDR3 consists of 15 residues. Trimming pared 1 base from V and 4 bases from J, leaving 11 bases between. The CDR3 loop reads CASSLPQGPTGELFF. The CDR3 region has the DNA TGCGCCAGCAGCTTGCCCCAGGGTCCCACCGGGGAGCTGTTTTTT. The whole variable domain, remainder taken from reference TRBV5-1 and TRBJ2-2, is KAGVTQTPRYLIKTRGQQVTLSCSPISGHRSVSWYQQTPGQGLQFLFEYFSETQRNKGNFPGRFSGRQFSNSRSEMNVSTLELGDSALYLCASSLPQGPTGELFFGEGSRLTVL.

This clonotype was detected many times. The chain joins TRBV6-2 or TRBV6-3 to TRBJ2-7; D uncertain. The germline V and J ends were trimmed by 5 bases and 3 bases, with 14 bases remaining between them. Germline-derived CDR1 and CDR2 are MNHEY and SVGEGT. The length of the CDR3 is 14 residues. CDR3 bases: TGTGCCAGCAGTCCCTTGGTGGTCTACTACGAGCAGTACTTC. The encoded protein is CASSPLVVYYEQYF.

This clonotype was observed at least ten times. This sequence joins TRBV6-5 and TRBJ2-4, with 10 bases matching TRBD2. CDR1 is MNHEY and CDR2 is SVGAGI in the germline V gene. The CDR3 loop spans 15 amino acids. With V trimmed by 7 bases and J by 8 bases, 11 bases remained unmatched. CDR3 coding DNA: TGTGCCAGCACCCCTACACAGCGGGGGGGGTACATTCAGTACTTC. Amino acid sequence: CASTPTQRGGYIQYF.

In this sample, this clonotype turned up many times. The chain combines TRBV7-2 with TRBJ2-4; possibly TRBD1 for D (5 bases). From germline, CDR1 is SGHTA and CDR2 FQGNSA. This CDR3 has 16 amino acids. V was cut by 3 bases and J by 8 bases, with 20 bases left in between. The chain's CDR3 is CASSFGFSGRGDIQYF. CDR3 nucleotides: TGTGCCAGCAGCTTCGGGTTTTCAGGGCGAGGAGACATTCAGTACTTC.

The chain uses TRBV4-3 and TRBJ1-2; 7 nucleotides match TRBD1. Germline V lookup: CDR1 LGHNA, CDR2 YSLEER. The J segment lost 5 bases and the V segment lost 4 bases, leaving 10 bases of the junction unmatched. This CDR3 region has 15 residues. The DNA for the CDR3 is TGCGCCAGCAGCCCAAACCGACAGGGAGGGTATGGCTACACCTTC. This codes for CASSPNRQGGYGYTF.

This clonotype was counted many times. The V call is TRBV19, the J call TRBJ2-5; maybe TRBD2 (6 bases). Germline V CDR1 and CDR2: LNHDA, SQIVND (reference sequence). V was cut by 3 bases and J by 3 bases, with 8 bases left in between. The CDR3 runs 13 residues. The CDR3 here is CASSMWGEETQYF. The CDR3 DNA reads as TGTGCCAGTAGTATGTGGGGGGAAGAGACCCAGTACTTC.

This clonotype has at least ten counts. CDR3 sequence (DNA): TGTGCCAGCAGTTCCAGTCCCTATGGCTACACCTTC. It yields the protein CASSSSPYGYTF. The V and J genes are TRBV27 and TRBJ1-2; D is uncertain. This CDR3 has 12 residues. From germline, CDR1 is MNHEY and CDR2 SMNVEV (reference sequence). Between the trimmed V and J ends, which lost 4 bases and 4 bases, there was a span of 7 bases.

The chain is built from TRBV4-3 and TRBJ1-4; D remains unclear. V gave up 4 bases and J gave up 6 bases, with 9 bases separating them. Germline CDR1 and CDR2: LGHNA and YSLEER. The CDR3 totals 13 residues. The CDR3 DNA reads TGCGCCAGCAGCCCCCATCGAGATGAAAAACTGTTTTTT. It yields the protein CASSPHRDEKLFF.

Concerning this clonotype: This sequence may be a read error, since a much larger clone differs from it by one base. The chain couples TRBV7-2 to TRBJ2-3; D perhaps matches TRBD2 (6 bases). Trimming left V 5 bases short and J 1 base short, with 16 bases between. The CDR3 has 16 residues. Germline V CDR1 and CDR2: SGHTA, FQGNSA. As DNA, the CDR3 is TGTGCCAGCAGCCCGGCCCCATCGGGGGGCACAGATACGCAGTATTTT. It codes for CASSPAPSGGTDTQYF. Full variable domain (rest looked up from reference TRBV7-2 and TRBJ2-3): GAGVSQSPSNKVTEKGKDVELRCDPISGHTALYWYRQSLGQGLEFLIYFQGNSAPDKSGLPSDRFSAERTGGSVSTLTIQRTQQEDSAVYLCASSPAPSGGTDTQYFGPGTRLTVL.

This clonotype has ten or more counts. The chain uses TRBV19 and TRBJ2-1, with D possibly being TRBD1 or TRBD2 (6 bases each). Germline V CDR1 and CDR2: LNHDA, SQIVND (reference sequence). Deletions cut 5 bases from V and 9 bases from J, with 14 bases between. The CDR3 contains 13 residues. This CDR3 is CASSRWGAGEQFF. The DNA for the CDR3 is TGTGCCAGTAGTCGGTGGGGGGCCGGTGAGCAGTTCTTC. Using reference TRBV19 and TRBJ2-1 for the parts outside the CDR3, the full variable domain is DGGITQSPKYLFRKEGQNVTLSCEQNLNHDAMYWYRQDPGQGLRLIYYSQIVNDFQKGDIAEGYSVSREKKESFPLTVTSAQKNPTAFYLCASSRWGAGEQFFGPGTRLTVL.

This clonotype was observed many times. This chain connects TRBV5-1 to TRBJ2-5, with no clear D. CDR3 size: 14 residues. The germline V and J ends were trimmed by 0 bases and 1 base, with 7 bases remaining between them. Germline CDR1 is SGHRS and CDR2 is YFSETQ. The CDR3 region is CASSLDSLQETQYF. The CDR3 bases are TGCGCCAGCAGCTTGGACAGCCTCCAAGAGACCCAGTACTTC.

V gene TRBV19 combines with J gene TRBJ1-1; D call uncertain. The CDR3 is 15 amino acids. Germline CDR1 and CDR2: LNHDA and SQIVND (reference sequence). V was clipped by 8 bases and J by 8 bases, with 24 bases between them. The CDR3 nucleotides read TGTGCCAGTCACCCCTCGACACCCTTGGGGTTGGAAGCTTTCTTT. It is translated as CASHPSTPLGLEAFF.